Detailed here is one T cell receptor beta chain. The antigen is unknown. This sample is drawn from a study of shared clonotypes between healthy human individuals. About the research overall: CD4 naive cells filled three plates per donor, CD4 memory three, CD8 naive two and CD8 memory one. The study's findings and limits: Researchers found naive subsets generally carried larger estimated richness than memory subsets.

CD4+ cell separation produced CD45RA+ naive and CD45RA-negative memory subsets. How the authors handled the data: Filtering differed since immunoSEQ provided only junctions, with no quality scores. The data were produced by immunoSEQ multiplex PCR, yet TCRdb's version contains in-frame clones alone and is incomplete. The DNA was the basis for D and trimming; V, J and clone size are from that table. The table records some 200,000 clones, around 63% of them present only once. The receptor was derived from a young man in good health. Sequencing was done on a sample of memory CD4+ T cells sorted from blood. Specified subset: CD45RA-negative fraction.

CDR3 in DNA: TGCGCCAGCAGCTTGGCCGCCAGCTCCTACAATGAGCAGTTCTTC. This codes for CASSLAASSYNEQFF. The V and J genes are TRBV5-1 and TRBJ2-1; the D is unclear. Looked up from germline, CDR1 is SGHRS and CDR2 is YFSETQ. The CDR3 runs to 15 residues. Trimming cost V 0 bases and J 0 bases, with 7 bases left between them.